This T cell receptor (beta chain) derives from a study of T cells in Graves' hyperthyroidism and ophthalmopathy. V lost 0 bases and J 5 bases, leaving 17 bases between the germline ends. CDR1 is SQVTM and CDR2 is ANQGSEA in the germline V gene. The CDR3 length is 15 residues. General study findings and limits: In the blood, most expanded thyroid clonotypes above 0.001 appeared as well.

If no ophthalmopathy progression occurred within 18 months, Graves' hyperthyroidism was stable. Hyperthyroidism was newly diagnosed in patients aged 18 to 65 (duration under 2 months). The PBMCs had their origin in roughly 10 ml of fresh peripheral blood. Amplification of TCR beta CDR3 regions was performed using RNA transcripts as template. HTBI primers drove first-round RT-PCR of the TCR CDR3. TCRdb reprocessed the multiplex PCR reads via MiXCR and lists one record per CDR3 protein. The table includes some 700,000 distinct CDR3 sequences, roughly 17% detected once. Only a few counts were recorded for this clonotype. Antigen: not known.

Sequenced material: blood. The receptor comes from a man aged 45-65 years with Graves' hyperthyroidism. The V call is TRBV29-1, the J call TRBJ2-7, with TRBD2 as a possible D gene (6 bases). Written as DNA, the CDR3 is TGCAGCGTTGAAGATGGGCGGGGCGCTGGCCACGAGCAGTACTTC. Amino acids: CSVEDGRGAGHEQYF.